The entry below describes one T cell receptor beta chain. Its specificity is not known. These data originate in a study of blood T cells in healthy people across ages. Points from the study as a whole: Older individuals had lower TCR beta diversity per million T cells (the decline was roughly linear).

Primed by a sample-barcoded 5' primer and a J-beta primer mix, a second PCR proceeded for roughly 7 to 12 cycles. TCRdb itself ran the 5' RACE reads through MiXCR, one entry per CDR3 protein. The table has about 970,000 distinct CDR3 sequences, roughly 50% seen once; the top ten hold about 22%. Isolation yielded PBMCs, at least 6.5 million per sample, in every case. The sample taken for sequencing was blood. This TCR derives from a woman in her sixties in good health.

CDR3 protein: CATSAGLGSYEQYF. The CDR3 nucleotides read TGTGCCACCAGCGCGGGACTAGGATCCTACGAGCAGTACTTC. The chain joins TRBV15 to TRBJ2-7, with TRBD2 identical over 8 bases. Germline loops: CDR1 LNHNV, CDR2 YYDKDF (reference sequence). CDR3 size: 14 residues. Trimming took 5 bases from V and 1 from J; bases not matched to a gene: 4. Looking up the rest from reference TRBV15 and TRBJ2-7 gives the full variable domain: DAMVIQNPRYQVTQFGKPVTLSCSQTLNHNVMYWYQQKSSQAPKLLFHYYDKDFNNEADTPDNFQSRRPNTSFCFLDIRSPGLGDTAMYLCATSAGLGSYEQYFGPGTRLTVT.